This passage covers 11 T cell receptor beta chains from one sample sequenced in a study of T cell responses to AZD1222 COVID-19 vaccine. Using immunoSEQ multiplex PCR, the repertoire was profiled, and TCRdb retains in-frame clones only, with some absent. The repertoire holds about 75,000 clones, with roughly 84% as singletons. The sample in question was peripheral blood, obtained 28 days after the second AZD1222 dose. The source of these receptors is an adult who received the AZD1222 COVID-19 vaccine.

In regard to this clone: This CDR3 is also generated by other DNA sequences in the sample. CDR3 loop: CASSLPPDTQYF. The CDR3 nucleotides read TGTGCCAGCAGCCTCCCCCCAGATACGCAGTATTTT. The chain carries TRBV5-4 and TRBJ2-3; no clear D. The CDR3 is made up of 12 amino acids. Germline-derived CDR1 and CDR2 are SGHNT and YYREEE (reference sequence). Trimming stripped 4 bases from V and 4 bases from J, with 7 bases between.

This clone was found once. The V call is TRBV4-3, the J call TRBJ2-6; TRBD1 is a possible D gene (5 bases). V dropped 0 bases and J dropped 2 bases, with 14 bases sitting between them. Per germline, CDR1 LGHNA and CDR2 YSLEER. This CDR3 region has 18 residues. CDR3 DNA sequence: TGCGCCAGCAGCCAAGAAGAAGAAGGGGCAACTGGGGCCAACGTCCTGACTTTC. Protein: CASSQEEEGATGANVLTF.

V and J are TRBV10-3 and TRBJ2-5; D is ambiguous. V lost 3 bases and J 2 bases, leaving 7 bases between the germline ends. Germline CDR1 and CDR2: ENHRY and SYGVKD. CDR3 size: 13 residues. For the CDR3, the DNA is TGTGCCATCAGTGAACAACTGCAAGAGACCCAGTACTTC. It codes for CAISEQLQETQYF.

The chain joins TRBV5-4 to TRBJ1-6; TRBD1 is a possible D gene (5 bases). This CDR3 is built from 14 residues. The V gene lost 2 bases and the J gene lost 5 bases, with 8 bases spanning the gap. CDR1 SGHNT and CDR2 YYREEE come from the germline V gene (reference sequence). CDR3 residues: CASSLRGDNSPLHF. CDR3 DNA sequence: TGTGCCAGCAGCTTACGGGGCGATAATTCACCCCTCCACTTT.

The chain recombines TRBV24-1 with TRBJ1-5; tentatively, D is TRBD1 (6 bases). Germline V gives CDR1 KGHDR, CDR2 SFDVKD. Trimming removed 5 bases from V and 0 bases from J, with 16 bases in between. The CDR3 is 17 residues long. The CDR3 coding sequence is TGTGCCACCAGTGGGGGAGGGGGGATAAGTAGCAATCAGCCCCAGCATTTT. Protein: CATSGGGGISSNQPQHF.

This clone was recorded once. This chain connects TRBV18 to TRBJ2-5; tentatively, D is TRBD1 (5 bases). This CDR3 spans 14 amino acids. V dropped 3 bases and J dropped 5 bases, with 13 bases sitting between them. Per the germline V gene, CDR1 is KGHSH and CDR2 is LQKENI. The CDR3 DNA is TGTGCCAGCTCACCTCCGCAGACAGTGGAGACCCAGTACTTC. This translates into CASSPPQTVETQYF.

This clone was found once. V is TRBV18 and J is TRBJ2-7; 8 bases match TRBD1. This CDR3 has 14 amino acids. Germline-derived CDR1 and CDR2 are KGHSH and LQKENI. V lost 4 bases, J lost 0 bases, and 2 bases stayed unmatched. CDR3 coding DNA: TGTGCCAGCTCACGAGGACAGGGCTCCTACGAGCAGTACTTC. This gives the protein CASSRGQGSYEQYF.

The chain is built from TRBV29-1 and TRBJ1-2; D gene uncertain. The CDR3 extends over 12 amino acids. V lost 3 bases to trimming and J lost 7 bases, with 12 bases between them. The germline gives CDR1 SQVTM, CDR2 ANQGSEA. The CDR3 here is CSVDRLGSGYTF. The CDR3 bases are TGCAGCGTTGACAGGCTCGGGTCTGGCTACACCTTC.

The chain is built from TRBV7-3 and TRBJ2-6, with D maybe TRBD2 (5 bases). Germline loops: CDR1 SGHTA, CDR2 FQGTGA. The ends were cut back, 4 bases at V and 1 base at J, with 5 bases in the middle. This CDR3 has 14 residues. This chain's CDR3 is CASSSGSGANVLTF. As DNA, the CDR3 is TGTGCCAGCAGCTCGGGGTCTGGGGCCAACGTCCTGACTTTC.

The V and J genes are TRBV19 and TRBJ1-3; D gene uncertain. The germline gives CDR1 LNHDA, CDR2 SQIVND (reference sequence). The CDR3 sequence is 13 residues long. Trimming pared 5 bases from V and 0 bases from J, leaving 5 bases between. CDR3 sequence: CASSRNSGNTIYF. The CDR3 nucleotides read TGTGCCAGTAGTCGAAACTCTGGAAACACCATATATTTT.

The rearrangement joins TRBV5-4 to TRBJ2-5, with 7 bases identical to TRBD1. The V segment lost 10 bases and the J segment 2 bases; nucleotides outside the gene matches: 5. The CDR3 runs 12 residues. Germline-derived CDR1 and CDR2 are SGHNT and YYREEE (reference sequence). The CDR3 nucleotides read TGTGCCGTTGGACAGGCTCAAGAGACCCAGTACTTC. This sequence encodes CAVGQAQETQYF.